Listed below are T cell receptor beta chains from one sample, sequenced in a study of blood T cell repertoires in COVID-19. Profiling relied on immunoSEQ multiplex PCR, and the TCRdb table lists in-frame clones only, not all of them. The profile shows about 350,000 clones, roughly 90% of them singletons. Sequencing was performed on PBMCs or T cells enriched from blood (not recorded which). These receptors all stem from a woman aged 30 to 39 who had recovered from COVID-19. The CDR3 runs from the conserved cysteine through the conserved F or W. Each record gives: J gene, D gene, V gene, CDR3 DNA, CDR3 protein. A D gene is named only where the DNA matches it firmly.

TRBJ2-1	.	TRBV3-1/TRBV3-2	TGTGCCAGCAGCCAAGTAGAGGGAACTGAGCAGTTCTTC	CASSQVEGTEQFF
TRBJ2-3	.	TRBV4-1	TGCGCCAGCAGCCAAGCCGCGCTAACTAGCACAGATACGCAGTATTTT	CASSQAALTSTDTQYF
TRBJ2-7	.	TRBV5-1	TGCGCCAGCAGCGCAAATGGGGGGTACTACGAGCAGTACTTC	CASSANGGYYEQYF
TRBJ2-2	.	TRBV2	TGTGCCAGCAGGGGGACTCCCGGCGGCACCGGGGAGCTGTTTTTT	CASRGTPGGTGELFF
TRBJ1-5	TRBD1	TRBV19	TGTGCCAGTAGTCACCCCGGGACAGGGGGACAGCCCCAGCATTTT	CASSHPGTGGQPQHF
TRBJ2-7	.	TRBV15	TGTGCCACCAGCAGAGAAGGGGGAAAGTTGTACGAGCAGTACTTC	CATSREGGKLYEQYF
TRBJ2-1	TRBD2	TRBV9	TGTGCCAGCAGCGCGACTAGCGGCAATGAGCAGTTCTTC	CASSATSGNEQFF
TRBJ1-1	.	TRBV7-9	TGTGCCAGCAGCTCCCCCCCCGGGTCCTCGGCGGACACTGAAGCTTTCTTT	CASSSPPGSSADTEAFF
TRBJ2-7	.	TRBV11-2	TGTGCCAGCAGCTATCTCCAGGTCGTACACGAGCAGTACTTC	CASSYLQVVHEQYF
TRBJ1-4	.	TRBV5-4	TGTGCCAGCAGTCTCAGGGAGGAGAATGAAAAACTGTTTTTT	CASSLREENEKLFF